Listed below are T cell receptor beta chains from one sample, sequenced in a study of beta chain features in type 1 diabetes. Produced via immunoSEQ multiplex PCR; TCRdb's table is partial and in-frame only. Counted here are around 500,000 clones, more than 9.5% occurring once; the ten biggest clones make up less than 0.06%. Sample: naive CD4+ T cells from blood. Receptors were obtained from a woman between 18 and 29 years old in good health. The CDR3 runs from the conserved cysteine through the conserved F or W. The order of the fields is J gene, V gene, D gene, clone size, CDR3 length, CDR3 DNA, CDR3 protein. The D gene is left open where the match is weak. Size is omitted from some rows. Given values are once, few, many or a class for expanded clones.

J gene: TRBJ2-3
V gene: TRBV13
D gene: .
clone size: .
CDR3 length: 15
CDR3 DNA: TGTGCCAGTTCCCGGACAGCGAGGGGCACAGATACGCAGTATTTT
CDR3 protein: CASSRTARGTDTQYF

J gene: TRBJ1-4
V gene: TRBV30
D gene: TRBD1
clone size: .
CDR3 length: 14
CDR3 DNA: TGTGCCTGGAGCCTAGACAGGGGCTATGAAAAACTGTTTTTT
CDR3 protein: CAWSLDRGYEKLFF

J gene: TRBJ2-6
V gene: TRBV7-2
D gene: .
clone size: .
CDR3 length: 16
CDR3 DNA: TGTGCCAGCAGCTTAGGGCGGGGTTCTGGGGCCAACGTCCTGACTTTC
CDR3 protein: CASSLGRGSGANVLTF

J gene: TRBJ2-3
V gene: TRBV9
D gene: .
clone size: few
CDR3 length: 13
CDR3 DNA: TGTGCCAGCAGCGAGAGAGCCACAGATACGCAGTATTTT
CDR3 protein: CASSERATDTQYF

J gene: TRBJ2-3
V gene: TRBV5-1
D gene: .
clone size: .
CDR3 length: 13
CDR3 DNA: TGCGCCAGCAGCTTGGGCGGCACAGATACGCAGTATTTT
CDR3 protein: CASSLGGTDTQYF

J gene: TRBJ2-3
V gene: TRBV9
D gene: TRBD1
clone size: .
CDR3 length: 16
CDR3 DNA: TGTGCCAGCAGCACGGACAGGGAGTTATCAACAGATACGCAGTATTTT
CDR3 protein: CASSTDRELSTDTQYF

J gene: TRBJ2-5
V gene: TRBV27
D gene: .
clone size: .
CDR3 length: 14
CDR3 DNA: TGTGCCAGCAGTTTATTGGGGCGTGAAGAGACCCAGTACTTC
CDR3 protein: CASSLLGREETQYF

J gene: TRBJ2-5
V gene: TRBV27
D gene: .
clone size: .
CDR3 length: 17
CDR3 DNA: TGTGCCAGCAGACAAGCACCAGAGGGAAGGAGCCAAGAGACCCAGTACTTC
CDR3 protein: CASRQAPEGRSQETQYF

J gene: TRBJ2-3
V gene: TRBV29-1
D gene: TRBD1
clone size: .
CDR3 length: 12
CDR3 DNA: TGCAGCGTGCGGACAGGGAAGAATACGCAGTATTTT
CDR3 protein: CSVRTGKNTQYF

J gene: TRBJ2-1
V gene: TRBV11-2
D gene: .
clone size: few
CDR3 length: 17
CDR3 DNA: TGTGCCAGCAGCACCCGGCCCCGGGGGACAGTCAATGAAGGGCAGTTCTTC
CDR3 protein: CASSTRPRGTVNEGQFF

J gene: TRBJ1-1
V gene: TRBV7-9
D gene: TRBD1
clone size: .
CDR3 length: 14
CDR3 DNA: TGTGCCAGCAGCTTGACGAACCGGGACAGTGAAGCTTTCTTT
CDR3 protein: CASSLTNRDSEAFF

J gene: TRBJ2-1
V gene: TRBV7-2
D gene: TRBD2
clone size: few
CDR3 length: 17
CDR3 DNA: TGTGCCAGCAGCTTAAGGGTGCTAGCGGGAGACGACAATGAGCAGTTCTTC
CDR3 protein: CASSLRVLAGDDNEQFF

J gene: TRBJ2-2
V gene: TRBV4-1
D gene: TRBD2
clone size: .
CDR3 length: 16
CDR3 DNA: TGCGCCAGCAGCCACCTAGCGGGGCGCAACACCGGGGAGCTGTTTTTT
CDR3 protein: CASSHLAGRNTGELFF

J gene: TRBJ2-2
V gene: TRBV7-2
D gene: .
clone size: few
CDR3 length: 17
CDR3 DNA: TGTGCCAGCAGCTTACAGATCCCTCTGAGGGCCACCGGGGAGCTGTTTTTT
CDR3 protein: CASSLQIPLRATGELFF

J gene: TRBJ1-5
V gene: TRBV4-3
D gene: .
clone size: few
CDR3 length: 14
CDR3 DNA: TGCGCCAGCAGCGCGGAGGGAGGCAATCAGCCCCAGCATTTT
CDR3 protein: CASSAEGGNQPQHF

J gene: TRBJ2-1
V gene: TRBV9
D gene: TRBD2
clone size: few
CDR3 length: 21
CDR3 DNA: TGTGCCAGCAGCGGAACGGGACTAGGTTCCCCCTTTAGTTGGTCCGGCAATGAGCAGTTCTTC
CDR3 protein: CASSGTGLGSPFSWSGNEQFF

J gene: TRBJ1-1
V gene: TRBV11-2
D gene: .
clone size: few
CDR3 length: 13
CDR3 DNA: TGTGCCAGCAGCTTAGAAGCCAGGGATGAAGCTTTCTTT
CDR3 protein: CASSLEARDEAFF

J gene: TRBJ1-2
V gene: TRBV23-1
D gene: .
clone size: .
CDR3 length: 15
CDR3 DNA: TGCGCCAGCAGTCTTTGTAGTGGTTGCGTCTATGGCTACACCTTC
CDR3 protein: CASSLCSGCVYGYTF

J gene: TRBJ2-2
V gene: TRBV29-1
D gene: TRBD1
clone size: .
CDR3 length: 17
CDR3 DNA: TGCAGCGTTGAAGCCCCACCGGGACAGGCGAACACCGGGGAGCTGTTTTTT
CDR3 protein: CSVEAPPGQANTGELFF

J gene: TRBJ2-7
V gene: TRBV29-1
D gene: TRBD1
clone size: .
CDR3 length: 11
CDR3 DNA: TGCAGCGTTGGACAGGGTAACGAGCAGTACTTC
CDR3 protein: CSVGQGNEQYF

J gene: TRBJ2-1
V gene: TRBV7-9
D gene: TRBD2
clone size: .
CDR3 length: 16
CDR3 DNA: TGTGCCAGCAGTTCGACTAGCGCGAGCTCCTACAATGAGCAGTTCTTC
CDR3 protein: CASSSTSASSYNEQFF

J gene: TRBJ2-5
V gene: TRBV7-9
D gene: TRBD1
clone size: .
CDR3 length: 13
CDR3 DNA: TGTGCCAGCAGGGGAGGACAGGGCGTGACCCAGTACTTC
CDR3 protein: CASRGGQGVTQYF

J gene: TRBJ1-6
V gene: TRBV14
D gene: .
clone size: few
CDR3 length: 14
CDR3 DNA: TGTGCCAGCAGCCAAGTAGCGTTAAATTCACCCCTCCACTTT
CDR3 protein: CASSQVALNSPLHF

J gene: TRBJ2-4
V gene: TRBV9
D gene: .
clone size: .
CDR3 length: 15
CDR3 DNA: TGTGCCAGCAGGTCGGGGTTGGTAGCCAAAAACATTCAGTACTTC
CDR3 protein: CASRSGLVAKNIQYF

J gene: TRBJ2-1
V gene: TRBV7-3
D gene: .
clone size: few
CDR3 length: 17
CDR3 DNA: TGTGCCAGCAGCTTAAGAGCAAACCCGAGCTCCTACAATGAGCAGTTCTTC
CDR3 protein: CASSLRANPSSYNEQFF

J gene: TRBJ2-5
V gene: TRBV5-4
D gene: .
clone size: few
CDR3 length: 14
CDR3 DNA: TGTGCCAGCAGTACTGACGGCCGTGAAGAGACCCAGTACTTC
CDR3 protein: CASSTDGREETQYF

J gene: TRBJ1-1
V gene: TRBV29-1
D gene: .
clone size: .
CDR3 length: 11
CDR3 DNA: TGCAGCGTTGGTAATGCGGCAGAAGCTTTCTTT
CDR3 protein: CSVGNAAEAFF

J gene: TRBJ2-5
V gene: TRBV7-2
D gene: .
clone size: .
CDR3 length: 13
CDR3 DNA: TGTGCCAGCAGCTTAATTCGGTACGAGACCCAGTACTTC
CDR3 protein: CASSLIRYETQYF

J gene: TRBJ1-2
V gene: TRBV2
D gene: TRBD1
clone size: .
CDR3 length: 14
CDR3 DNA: TGTGCCAGCACCCCACAGGGGAACAACTATGGCTACACCTTC
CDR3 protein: CASTPQGNNYGYTF

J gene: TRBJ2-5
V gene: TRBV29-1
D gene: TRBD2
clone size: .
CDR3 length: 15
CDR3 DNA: TGCAGCGTTGAAAGGCGGGAGGCCTTCCAAGAGACCCAGTACTTC
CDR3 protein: CSVERREAFQETQYF

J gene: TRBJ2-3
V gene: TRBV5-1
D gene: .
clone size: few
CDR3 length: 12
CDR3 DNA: TGCGCCAGCAGCGTGAGCACAGATACGCAGTATTTT
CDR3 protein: CASSVSTDTQYF

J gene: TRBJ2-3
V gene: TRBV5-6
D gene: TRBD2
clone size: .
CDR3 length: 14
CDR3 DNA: TGTGCCAGCAGCTTTGGCGGGAGGACAGATACGCAGTATTTT
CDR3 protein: CASSFGGRTDTQYF

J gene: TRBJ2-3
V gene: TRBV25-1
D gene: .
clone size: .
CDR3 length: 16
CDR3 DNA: TGTGCCAGCCGTCCCCGCGGCTTCCTTAGCACAGATACGCAGTATTTT
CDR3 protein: CASRPRGFLSTDTQYF

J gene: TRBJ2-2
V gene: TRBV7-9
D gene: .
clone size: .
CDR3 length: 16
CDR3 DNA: TGTGCCAGCAGCTTATTGTGGGGGCGGAACACCGGGGAGCTGTTTTTT
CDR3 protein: CASSLLWGRNTGELFF

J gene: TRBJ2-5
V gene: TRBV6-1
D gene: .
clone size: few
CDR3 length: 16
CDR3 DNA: TGTGCCAGCAGTGAATTCGCCGGGAAGTTGCAAGAGACCCAGTACTTC
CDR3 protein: CASSEFAGKLQETQYF

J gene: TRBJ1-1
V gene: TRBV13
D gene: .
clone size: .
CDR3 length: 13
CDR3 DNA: TGTGCCAGCAGAGCGGGACACCTTTCTGAAGCTTTCTTT
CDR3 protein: CASRAGHLSEAFF

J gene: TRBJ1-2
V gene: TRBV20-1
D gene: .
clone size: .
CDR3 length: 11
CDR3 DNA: TGCAGTGCTAGAGTAGGTTATGGCTACACCTTC
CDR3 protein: CSARVGYGYTF

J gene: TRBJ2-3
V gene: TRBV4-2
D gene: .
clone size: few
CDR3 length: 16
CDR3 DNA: TGTGCCAGCAGCCAAGCCCCTCCTCCTATCGTAGATACGCAGTATTTT
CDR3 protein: CASSQAPPPIVDTQYF

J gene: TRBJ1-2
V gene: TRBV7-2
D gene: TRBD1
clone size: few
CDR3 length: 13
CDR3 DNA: TGTGCCAGCAGTCAAGGGACAGGGTATGGCTACACCTTC
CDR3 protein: CASSQGTGYGYTF

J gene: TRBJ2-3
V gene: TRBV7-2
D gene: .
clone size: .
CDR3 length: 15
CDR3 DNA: TGTGCCAGCAGCCCCCAGGGTTGGAGACCAGATACGCAGTATTTT
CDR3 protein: CASSPQGWRPDTQYF

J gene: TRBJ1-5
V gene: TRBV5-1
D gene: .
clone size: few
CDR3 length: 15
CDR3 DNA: TGCGCCAGCAGCTTGGAGGCAGGGATCAATCAGCCCCAGCATTTT
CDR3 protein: CASSLEAGINQPQHF

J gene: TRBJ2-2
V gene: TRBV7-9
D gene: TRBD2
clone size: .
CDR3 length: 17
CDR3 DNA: TGTGCCAGCACGTCAACCGGGACTAGCGGAGACACCGGGGAGCTGTTTTTT
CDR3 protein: CASTSTGTSGDTGELFF